The clone carrying this T cell receptor beta chain occurred many times. Germline trimming cut 5 bases from V and 5 bases from J; bases unmatched to any gene: 11. Germline V gives CDR1 SGHTA, CDR2 FQGNSA. This CDR3 has 15 residues. This sample was included in a study of T-cell reconstitution after alpha-beta-depleted transplantation in children. The authors prepared the TCRbeta library with unique molecular identifiers. MiXCR, run by TCRdb on the PCR reads, gives a single entry per CDR3 protein. This table holds fewer than 120,000 distinct CDR3 sequences, around a tenth found once. The clonotype was recovered from a human donor who donated a stem cell graft to a child with acute lymphoblastic leukemia. V gene TRBV7-2 combines with J gene TRBJ2-7; 8 bases agree with TRBD1. Sequences were derived from PBMCs from the stem cell graft donor, sampled from the stem cell graft. DNA of the CDR3: TGTGCCAGCAGCCCATGGACAGGGACGGCGGACGAGCAGTACTTC. Residues: CASSPWTGTADEQYF.